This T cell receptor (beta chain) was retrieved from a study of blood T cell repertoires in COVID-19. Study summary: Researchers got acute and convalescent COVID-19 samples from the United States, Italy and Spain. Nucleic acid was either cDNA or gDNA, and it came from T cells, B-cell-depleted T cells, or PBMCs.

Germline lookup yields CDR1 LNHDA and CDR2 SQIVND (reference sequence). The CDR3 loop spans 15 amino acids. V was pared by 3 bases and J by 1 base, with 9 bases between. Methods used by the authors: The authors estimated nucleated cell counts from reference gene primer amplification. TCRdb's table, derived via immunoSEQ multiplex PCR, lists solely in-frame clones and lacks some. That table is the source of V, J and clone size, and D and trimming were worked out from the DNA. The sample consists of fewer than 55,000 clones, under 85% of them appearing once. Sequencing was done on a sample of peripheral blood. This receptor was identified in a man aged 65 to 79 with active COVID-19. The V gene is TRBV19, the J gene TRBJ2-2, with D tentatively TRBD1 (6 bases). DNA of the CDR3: TGTGCCAGTAGTATGGAACAGGGGAACACCGGGGAGCTGTTTTTT. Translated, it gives CASSMEQGNTGELFF.